This TCR beta chain was sequenced during a study of T cell responses to AZD1222 COVID-19 vaccine (dated by TCRdb to 2020 to 2023). About the full investigation: TCR sequencing covered 233 trial participants: 200 to 220 given two doses of AZD1222 and 26 given two doses of MenACWY control vaccine. Trial participants were enrolled into age subgroups of 18-55, 56-69 and 70-plus years, which contained around 150, 29 and 61 TCR-sequenced participants, respectively. What the work shows at the level of the full study, not this receptor alone: The vaccine-associated CD4 TCRs covered the entire spike protein, and the dominant responses fell in regions 160-218 and 743-854. In the small 56-69-year group, the increase in depth fell short of significance, most likely because of low power. Nearly half of unique spike-specific TCRs reportedly recognized epitopes outside regions mutated in the B.1.351 and B.1.1.7 variants. Participants were mostly white British, with more females than males. The authors suggested clonal diversity may have been underestimated. After two AZD1222 doses, both the breadth and the depth of spike-specific TCRs were significantly higher than at day 0 and than in MenACWY recipients. Because no day 14 peak-response samples were available, repertoires were characterized only after the peak T cell response. Only six AZD1222 recipients were SARS-CoV-2 seropositive at baseline, limiting conclusions about previously exposed vaccinees.

Trimming costs V 0 bases and J 1 base, and their ends lie 18 bases apart. The germline V gene yields KGHSH for CDR1 and LQKENI for CDR2. The CDR3 runs 18 residues from the cysteine to the phenylalanine. The read is trimmed to its CDR3 DNA, 54 bases read in frame from base 1. The CDR3 regions of human TCRbeta chains were analyzed by immunosequencing. Under the source paper's analysis protocol: Repertoire TCRs were matched against a reference library of SARS-CoV-2-specific TCRs generated with the MIRA antigen-specificity platform. Breadth was defined as the fraction of unique TCRs that were SARS-CoV-2-associated, and depth was defined as the fraction of total T cells that were SARS-CoV-2-associated. Using the MIRA data, every spike-specific TCR was mapped to the spike region that the TCR reacted to and assigned to either a CD4 or a CD8 class. Log10-transformed breadth and depth values were compared by one-way ANOVA with Sidak's multiple comparisons tests. This immuneACCESS table, as held by TCRdb, lists in-frame sequences with V and J called but not all clones. Of the missing ones, under half trace to an unresolved V gene in checked studies; the others have no known cause. V, J and clone size reflect that table, while D and trimming were determined from the DNA. This sample gives 26,000 or so clones in total; about 90% of them show up just once. 7.5% to 10% of the sample is held by the ten biggest clonotypes.

In light of the paper, this sample's time point label describes: about 28 days (+/-7) after the second vaccine dose. AZD1222 recipients given second doses at about 4 weeks or at about 12 weeks were pooled, since spike-specific TCR depth and breadth were not found to differ between the two schedules. Vaccinee samples came from UK trials COV001 and COV002, including a single-blind randomized controlled phase 2/3 trial of AZD1222 (ChAdOx1 nCoV-19) in healthy adults. For TCRbeta chain sequencing, PBMC samples from trial participants were taken at day 0 and at day 28 after the second dose. With respect to this clone: No cognate antigen has been identified for it. Base qualities were left out, and no much larger clone turns up one base away.

The TCR originated in an adult who received the AZD1222 COVID-19 vaccine. This material consisted of peripheral blood, taken 28 days after the second AZD1222 dose. The chain is made from TRBV18 and TRBJ1-2; the D gene cannot be named for sure. The DNA reads TGTGCCAGCTCACCACCGAACGCGGCCGTACTAAATAACTATGGCTACACCTTC. Its amino acids are CASSPPNAAVLNNYGYTF. When the CDR3 is completed using the reference TRBV18 and TRBJ1-2 genes on either side, the full variable domain is NAGVMQNPRHLVRRRGQEARLRCSPMKGHSHVYWYRQLPEEGLKFMVYLQKENIIDESGMPKERFSAEFPKEGPSILRIQQVVRGDSAAYFCASSPPNAAVLNNYGYTFGSGTRLTVV.